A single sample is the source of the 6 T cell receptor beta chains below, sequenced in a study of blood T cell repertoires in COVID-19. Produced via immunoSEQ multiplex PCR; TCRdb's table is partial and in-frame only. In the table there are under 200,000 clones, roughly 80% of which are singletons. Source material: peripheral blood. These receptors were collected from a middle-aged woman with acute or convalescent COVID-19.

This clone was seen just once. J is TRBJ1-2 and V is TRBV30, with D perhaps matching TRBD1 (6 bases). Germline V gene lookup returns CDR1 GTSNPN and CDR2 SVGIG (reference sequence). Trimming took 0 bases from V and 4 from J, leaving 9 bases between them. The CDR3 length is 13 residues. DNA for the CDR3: TGTGCCTGGAGTGTTACAGGGTCCTATGGCTACACCTTC. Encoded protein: CAWSVTGSYGYTF.

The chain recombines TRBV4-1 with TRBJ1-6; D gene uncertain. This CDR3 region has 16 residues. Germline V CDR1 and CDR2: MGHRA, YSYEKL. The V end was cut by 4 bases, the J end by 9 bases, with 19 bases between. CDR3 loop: CASSPRGGEGVSPLHF. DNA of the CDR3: TGCGCCAGCAGCCCCCGAGGAGGAGAAGGAGTTTCACCCCTCCACTTT.

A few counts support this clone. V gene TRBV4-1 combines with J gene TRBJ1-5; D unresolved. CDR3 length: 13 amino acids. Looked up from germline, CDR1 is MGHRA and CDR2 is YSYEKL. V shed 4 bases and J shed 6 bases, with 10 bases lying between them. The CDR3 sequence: CASSRTEGQPQHF. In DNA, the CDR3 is TGCGCCAGCAGCCGTACAGAAGGTCAGCCCCAGCATTTT.

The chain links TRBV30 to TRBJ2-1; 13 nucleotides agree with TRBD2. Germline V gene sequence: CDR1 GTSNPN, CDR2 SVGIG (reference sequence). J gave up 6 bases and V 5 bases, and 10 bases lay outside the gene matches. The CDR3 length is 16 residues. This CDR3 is CAWFVVRLAGGNEQFF. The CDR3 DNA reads TGTGCCTGGTTCGTGGTGAGACTAGCGGGGGGCAATGAGCAGTTCTTC.

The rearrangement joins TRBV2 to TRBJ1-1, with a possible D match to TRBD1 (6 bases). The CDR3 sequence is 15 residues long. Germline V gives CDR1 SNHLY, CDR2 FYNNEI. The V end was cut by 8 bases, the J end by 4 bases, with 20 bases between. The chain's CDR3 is CASSAIFSRGTEAFF. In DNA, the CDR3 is TGTGCCAGCTCGGCGATTTTTAGCAGGGGCACTGAAGCTTTCTTT. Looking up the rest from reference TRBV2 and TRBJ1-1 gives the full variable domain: EPEVTQTPSHQVTQMGQEVILRCVPISNHLYFYWYRQILGQKVEFLVSFYNNEISEKSEIFDDQFSVERPDGSNFTLKIRSTKLEDSAMYFCASSAIFSRGTEAFFGQGTRLTVV.

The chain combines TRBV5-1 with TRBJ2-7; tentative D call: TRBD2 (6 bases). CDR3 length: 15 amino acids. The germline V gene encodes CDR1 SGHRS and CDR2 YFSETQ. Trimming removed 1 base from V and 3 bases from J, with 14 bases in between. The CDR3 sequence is CASSLTTGALYEQYF. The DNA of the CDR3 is TGCGCCAGCAGCTTGACGACGGGAGCTCTCTACGAGCAGTACTTC.